This T cell receptor beta chain was captured by sequencing in a study of blood T cell repertoires in COVID-19. Sequencing was performed with immunoSEQ multiplex PCR; in TCRdb, only in-frame clones are kept and a portion is missing. The table includes about 170,000 clones, about three quarters detected once. V was trimmed by 3 bases and J by 3 bases, leaving 8 bases between them. The CDR3 loop spans 13 amino acids. The specimen sequenced was peripheral blood. The rearrangement uses TRBV12-3 or TRBV12-4 and TRBJ1-1; D is uncertain. The sequence was collected from a man aged 60-69 years with acute or convalescent COVID-19. For the CDR3, the DNA is TGTGCCAGCAGTTTGTCAGAGGACACTGAAGCTTTCTTT. Encoded protein: CASSLSEDTEAFF.